This T cell receptor (beta chain) comes out of a study of human T cells and chemical hapten exposure. Time point defined: pre-sensitization, week 0. Described treatment: therapeutic diphenylcyclopropenone sensitization with weekly scalp DPC. There are 16 residues in the CDR3. Germline CDR1 reads DFQATT; CDR2 reads SNEGSKA (reference sequence). V shed 5 bases and J 0 bases; nucleotides not matched to a gene: 4. TCRdb itself ran the RACE reads through MiXCR, one entry per CDR3 protein. The profile shows 250,000 or so distinct CDR3 sequences, approximately 7.5% of them singletons. V and J are TRBV20-1 and TRBJ2-4, with TRBD2 matching over 13 bases. Specimen: whole blood, collected in connection with sensitization to the hapten diphenylcyclopropenone (DPC). The origin of this receptor is a man between 18 and 29 years old with alopecia areata. Some clones in this sample may be carry-over from other donors' samples. This chain's CDR3 is CSAGTSGVLAKNIQYF. CDR3 nucleotides: TGCAGTGCTGGGACTAGCGGGGTTCTAGCCAAAAACATTCAGTACTTC.